This T cell receptor beta chain was recovered during a study of T cell repertoires in cytomegalovirus infection. Notes on this clonotype: As yet, its antigen is unknown.

V lost 1 base and J 2 bases, leaving 11 bases between the germline ends. Germline assignment: CDR1 SEHNR and CDR2 FQNEAQ (reference sequence). This CDR3 has 15 amino acids. One entry per CDR3 protein, called by TCRdb with MiXCR from the reads. The sample shows roughly 730,000 distinct CDR3 sequences, around a third of them seen only once. This sequence joins TRBV7-9 and TRBJ2-5, with D unresolved. Source: cultured PBMCs, taken from culture after CMV antigen stimulation. The sequence was collected from a human donor in good health (CMV status not recorded). Some clones in this sample may be carry-over from other donors' samples. This CDR3 reads CASSLVVAGQETQYF. DNA for the CDR3: TGTGCCAGCAGCTTAGTCGTGGCAGGACAAGAGACCCAGTACTTC. Full variable domain (rest looked up from reference TRBV7-9 and TRBJ2-5): DTGVSQNPRHKITKRGQNVTFRCDPISEHNRLYWYRQTLGQGPEFLTYFQNEAQLEKSRLLSDRFSAERPKGSFSTLEIQRTEQGDSAMYLCASSLVVAGQETQYFGPGTRLLVL.